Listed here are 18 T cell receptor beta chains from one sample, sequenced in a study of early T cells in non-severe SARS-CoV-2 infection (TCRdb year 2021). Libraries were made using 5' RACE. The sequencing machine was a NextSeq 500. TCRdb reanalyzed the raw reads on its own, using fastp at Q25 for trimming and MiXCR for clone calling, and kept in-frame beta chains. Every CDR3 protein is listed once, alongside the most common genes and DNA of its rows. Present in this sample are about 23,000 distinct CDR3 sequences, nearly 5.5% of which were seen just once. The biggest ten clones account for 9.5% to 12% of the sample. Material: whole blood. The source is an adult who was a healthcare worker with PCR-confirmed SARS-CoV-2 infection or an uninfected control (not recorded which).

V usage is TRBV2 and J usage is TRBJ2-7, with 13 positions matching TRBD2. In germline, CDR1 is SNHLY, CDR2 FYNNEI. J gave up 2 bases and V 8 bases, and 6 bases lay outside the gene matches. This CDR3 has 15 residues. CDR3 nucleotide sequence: TGTGCCAGCGGGCCGGGACTAGCGGGAACCTACGAGCAGTACTTC. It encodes CASGPGLAGTYEQYF.

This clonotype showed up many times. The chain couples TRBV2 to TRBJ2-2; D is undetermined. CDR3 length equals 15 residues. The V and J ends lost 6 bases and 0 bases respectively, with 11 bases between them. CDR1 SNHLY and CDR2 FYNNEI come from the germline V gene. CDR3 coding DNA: TGTGCCAGCAGGAAACAGTTAGCGAACACCGGGGAGCTGTTTTTT. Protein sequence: CASRKQLANTGELFF.

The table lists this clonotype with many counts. CDR3 protein: CASSLGTRVNTEAFF. CDR3 sequence (DNA): TGTGCCAGCAGCTTAGGGACACGGGTGAACACTGAAGCTTTCTTT. The chain joins TRBV7-2 to TRBJ1-1, with D perhaps matching TRBD1 (5 bases). The CDR3 has 15 amino acids. Per the germline V gene, CDR1 is SGHTA and CDR2 is FQGNSA. V lost 1 base to trimming and J lost 0 bases, with 9 bases between them.

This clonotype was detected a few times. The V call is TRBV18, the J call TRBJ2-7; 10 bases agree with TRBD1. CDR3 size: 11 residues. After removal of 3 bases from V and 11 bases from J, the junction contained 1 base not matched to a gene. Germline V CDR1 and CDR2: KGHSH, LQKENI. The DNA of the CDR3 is TGTGCCAGCTCACCGGGGACAGGGGAGTACGTC. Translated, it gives CASSPGTGEYV.

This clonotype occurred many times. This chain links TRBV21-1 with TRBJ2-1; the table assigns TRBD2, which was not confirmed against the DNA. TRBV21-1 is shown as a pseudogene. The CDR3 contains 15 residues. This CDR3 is CASSKGLAGDNEQFF. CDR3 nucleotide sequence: TGTGCCAGCAGCAAAGGACTAGCGGGGGACAATGAGCAGTTCTTC.

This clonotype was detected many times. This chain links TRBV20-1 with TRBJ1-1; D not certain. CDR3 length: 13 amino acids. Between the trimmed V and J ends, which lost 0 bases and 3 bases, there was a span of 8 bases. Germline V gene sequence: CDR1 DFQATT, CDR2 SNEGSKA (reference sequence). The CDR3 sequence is CSARDMSDTEAFF. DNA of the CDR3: TGCAGTGCTAGAGATATGTCGGACACTGAAGCTTTCTTT.

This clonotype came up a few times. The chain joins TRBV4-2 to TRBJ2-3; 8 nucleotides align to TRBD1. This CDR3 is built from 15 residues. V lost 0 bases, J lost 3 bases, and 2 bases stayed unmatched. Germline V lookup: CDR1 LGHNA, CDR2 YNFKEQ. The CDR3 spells CASSQDRQGTDTQYF. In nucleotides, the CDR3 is TGTGCCAGCAGCCAAGATCGACAGGGGACAGATACGCAGTATTTT.

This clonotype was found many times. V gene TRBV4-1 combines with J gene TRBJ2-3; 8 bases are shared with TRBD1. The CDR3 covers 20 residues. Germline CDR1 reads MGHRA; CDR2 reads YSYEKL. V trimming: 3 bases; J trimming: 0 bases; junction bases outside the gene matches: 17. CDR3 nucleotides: TGCGCCAGCAGCCACTACGGGACAGGTCTGGGGCAATCTAGCACAGATACGCAGTATTTT. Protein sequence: CASSHYGTGLGQSSTDTQYF.

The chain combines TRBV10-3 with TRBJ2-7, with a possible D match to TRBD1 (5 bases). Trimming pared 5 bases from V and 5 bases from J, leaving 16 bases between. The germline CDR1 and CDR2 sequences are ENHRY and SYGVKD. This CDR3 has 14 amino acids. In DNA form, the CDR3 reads TGTGCCATCAGTTCGAGCCAGGGTTTGGACGAGCAGTACTTC. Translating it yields CAISSSQGLDEQYF.

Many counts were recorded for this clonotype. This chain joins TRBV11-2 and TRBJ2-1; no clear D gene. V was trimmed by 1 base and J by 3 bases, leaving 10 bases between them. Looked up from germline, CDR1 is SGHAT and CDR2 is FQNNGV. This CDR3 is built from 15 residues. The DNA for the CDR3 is TGTGCCAGCAGCTTAGTGTATGATGTCTACAATGAGCAGTTCTTC. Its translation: CASSLVYDVYNEQFF.

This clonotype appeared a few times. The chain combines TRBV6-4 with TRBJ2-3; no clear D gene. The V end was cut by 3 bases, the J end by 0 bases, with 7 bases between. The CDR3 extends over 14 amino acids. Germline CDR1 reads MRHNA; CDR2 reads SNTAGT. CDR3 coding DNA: TGTGCCAGCAGTGAGACGGATAGCACAGATACGCAGTATTTT. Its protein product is CASSETDSTDTQYF.

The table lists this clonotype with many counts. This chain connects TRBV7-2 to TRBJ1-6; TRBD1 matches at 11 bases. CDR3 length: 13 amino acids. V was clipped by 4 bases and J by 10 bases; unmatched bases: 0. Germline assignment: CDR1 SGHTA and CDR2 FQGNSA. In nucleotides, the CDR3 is TGTGCCAGCAGCTGGACAGGGGGCTCACCCCTCCACTTT. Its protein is CASSWTGGSPLHF.

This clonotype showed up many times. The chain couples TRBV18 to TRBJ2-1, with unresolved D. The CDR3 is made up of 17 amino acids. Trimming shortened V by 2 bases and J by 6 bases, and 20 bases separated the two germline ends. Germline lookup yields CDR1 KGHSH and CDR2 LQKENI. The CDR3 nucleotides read TGTGCCAGCTCACCATTTTCGGCGGCAGTCTACTCCAATGAGCAGTTCTTC. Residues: CASSPFSAAVYSNEQFF.

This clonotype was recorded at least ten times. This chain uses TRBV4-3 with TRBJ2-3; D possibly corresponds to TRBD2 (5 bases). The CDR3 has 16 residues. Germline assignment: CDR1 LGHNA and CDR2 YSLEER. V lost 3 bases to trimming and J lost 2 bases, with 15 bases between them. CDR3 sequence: CASSQGSGAPTDTQYF. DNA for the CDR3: TGCGCCAGCAGCCAGGGGAGCGGAGCCCCCACAGATACGCAGTATTTT.

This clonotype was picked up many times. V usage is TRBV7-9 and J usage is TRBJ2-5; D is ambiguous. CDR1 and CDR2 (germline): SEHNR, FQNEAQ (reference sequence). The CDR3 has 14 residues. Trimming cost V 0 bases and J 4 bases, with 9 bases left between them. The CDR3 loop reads CASSLAGLGETQYF. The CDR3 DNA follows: TGTGCCAGCAGCTTAGCAGGATTGGGAGAGACCCAGTACTTC. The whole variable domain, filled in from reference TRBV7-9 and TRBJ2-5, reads DTGVSQNPRHKITKRGQNVTFRCDPISEHNRLYWYRQTLGQGPEFLTYFQNEAQLEKSRLLSDRFSAERPKGSFSTLEIQRTEQGDSAMYLCASSLAGLGETQYFGPGTRLLVL.

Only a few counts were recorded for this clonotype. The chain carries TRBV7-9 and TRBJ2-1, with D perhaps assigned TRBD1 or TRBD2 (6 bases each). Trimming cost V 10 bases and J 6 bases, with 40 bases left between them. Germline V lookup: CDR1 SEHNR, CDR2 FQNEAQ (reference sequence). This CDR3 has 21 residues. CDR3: CANVGGSKRRSITTGGNEQFF. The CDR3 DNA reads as TGTGCCAACGTGGGGGGTAGTAAGCGACGGAGCATTACGACAGGAGGCAATGAGCAGTTCTTC.

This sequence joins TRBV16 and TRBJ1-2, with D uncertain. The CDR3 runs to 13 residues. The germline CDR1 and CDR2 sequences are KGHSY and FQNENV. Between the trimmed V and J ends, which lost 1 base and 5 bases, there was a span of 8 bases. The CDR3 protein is CASSQWTVYGYTF. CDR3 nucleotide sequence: TGTGCCAGCAGCCAATGGACGGTATATGGCTACACCTTC.

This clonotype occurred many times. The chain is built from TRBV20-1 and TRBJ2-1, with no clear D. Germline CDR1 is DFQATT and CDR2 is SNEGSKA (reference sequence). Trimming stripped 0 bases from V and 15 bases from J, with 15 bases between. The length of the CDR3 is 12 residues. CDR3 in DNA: TGCAGTGCTAGAGATGGGGAAACGGCTCCGTTCTTC. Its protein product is CSARDGETAPFF.